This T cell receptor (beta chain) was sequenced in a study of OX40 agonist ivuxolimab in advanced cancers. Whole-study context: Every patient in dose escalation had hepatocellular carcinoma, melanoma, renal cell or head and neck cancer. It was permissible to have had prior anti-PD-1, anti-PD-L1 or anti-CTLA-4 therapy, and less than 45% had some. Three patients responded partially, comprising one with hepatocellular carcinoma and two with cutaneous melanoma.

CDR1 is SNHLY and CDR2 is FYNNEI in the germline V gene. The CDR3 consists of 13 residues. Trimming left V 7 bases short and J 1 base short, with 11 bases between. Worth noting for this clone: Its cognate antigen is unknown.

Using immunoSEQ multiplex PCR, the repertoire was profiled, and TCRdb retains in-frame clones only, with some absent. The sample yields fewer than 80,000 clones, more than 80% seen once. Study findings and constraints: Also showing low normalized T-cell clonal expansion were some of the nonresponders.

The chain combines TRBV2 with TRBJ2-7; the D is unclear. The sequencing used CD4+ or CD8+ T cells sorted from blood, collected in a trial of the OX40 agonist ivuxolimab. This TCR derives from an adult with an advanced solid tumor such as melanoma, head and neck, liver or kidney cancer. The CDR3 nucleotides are TGTGCCAGCATCGTCCCTGCATCCTACGAGCAGTACTTC. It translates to CASIVPASYEQYF.